This TCR beta chain comes out of a study of T cell responses to AZD1222 COVID-19 vaccine. Study conclusions and caveats: Donors in the cohort were predominantly white British and more often female, and clonal diversity was possibly underestimated. Unmutated variant regions are reportedly the target of nearly half of TCRs that are spike-specific.

This CDR3 is 14 amino acids long. Germline loops: CDR1 SGDLS, CDR2 YYNGEE. V was clipped by 4 bases and J by 3 bases, with 11 bases between them. Comments on this clone: Antigen specificity is unknown.

Method: immunoSEQ multiplex PCR; TCRdb's copy keeps in-frame clones and lacks some. The sample yields roughly 120,000 clones, about 90% seen once. The clonotype comes from an adult in good health. The chain has TRBV9 and TRBJ1-5; a weak D match, TRBD1 (5 bases). This material consisted of peripheral blood, taken on day 0 of AZD1222 vaccination. CDR3: CASSWGSDNQPQHF. In nucleotides, the CDR3 is TGTGCCAGCAGCTGGGGCAGCGACAATCAGCCCCAGCATTTT.